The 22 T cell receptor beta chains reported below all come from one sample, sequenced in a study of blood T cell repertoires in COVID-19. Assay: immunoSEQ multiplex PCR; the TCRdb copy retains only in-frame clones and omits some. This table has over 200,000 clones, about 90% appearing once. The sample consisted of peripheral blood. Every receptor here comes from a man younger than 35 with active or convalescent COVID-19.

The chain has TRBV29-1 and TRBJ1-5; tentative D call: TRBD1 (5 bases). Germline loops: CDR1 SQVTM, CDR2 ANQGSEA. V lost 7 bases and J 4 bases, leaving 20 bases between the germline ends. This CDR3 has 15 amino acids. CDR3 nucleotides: TGCAGCGCCAGTGGAACGACAGACTCTAATCAGCCCCAGCATTTT. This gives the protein CSASGTTDSNQPQHF. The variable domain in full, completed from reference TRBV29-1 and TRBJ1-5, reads SAVISQKPSRDICQRGTSLTIQCQVDSQVTMMFWYRQQPGQSLTLIATANQGSEATYESGFVIDKFPISRPNLTFSTLTVSNMSPEDSSIYLCSASGTTDSNQPQHFGDGTRLSIL.

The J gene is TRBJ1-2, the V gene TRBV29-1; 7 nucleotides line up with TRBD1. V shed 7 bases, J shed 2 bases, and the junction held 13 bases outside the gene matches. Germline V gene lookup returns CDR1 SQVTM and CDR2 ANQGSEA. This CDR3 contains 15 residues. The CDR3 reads CSAKGQDRPNYGYTF. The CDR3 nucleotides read TGCAGCGCCAAAGGGCAGGACAGGCCCAACTATGGCTACACCTTC.

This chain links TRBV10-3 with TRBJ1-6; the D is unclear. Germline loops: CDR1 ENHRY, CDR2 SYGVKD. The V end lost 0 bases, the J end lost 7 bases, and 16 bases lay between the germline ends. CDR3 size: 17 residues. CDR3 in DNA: TGTGCCATCAGTGAGTCGTTGGCAATTGACAACAATTCACCCCTCCACTTT. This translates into CAISESLAIDNNSPLHF.

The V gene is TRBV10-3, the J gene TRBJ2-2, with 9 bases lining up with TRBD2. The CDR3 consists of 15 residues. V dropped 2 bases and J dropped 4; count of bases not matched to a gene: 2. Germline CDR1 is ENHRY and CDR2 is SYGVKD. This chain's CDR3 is CAISELAGLTGELFF. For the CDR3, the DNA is TGTGCCATCAGTGAGCTAGCGGGGCTCACCGGGGAGCTGTTTTTT.

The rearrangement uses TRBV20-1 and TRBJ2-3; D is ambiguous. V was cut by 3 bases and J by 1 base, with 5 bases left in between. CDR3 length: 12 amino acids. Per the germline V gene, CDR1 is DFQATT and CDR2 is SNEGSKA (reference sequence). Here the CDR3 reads CSASRGTDTQYF. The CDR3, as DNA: TGCAGTGCTAGTAGAGGCACAGATACGCAGTATTTT.

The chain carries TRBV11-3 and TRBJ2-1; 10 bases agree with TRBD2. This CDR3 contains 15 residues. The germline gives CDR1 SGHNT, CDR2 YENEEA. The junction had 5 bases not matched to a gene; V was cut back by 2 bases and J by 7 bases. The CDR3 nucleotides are TGTGCCAGCAGCTTACTTAGCGGGAGGTGGAATGAGCAGTTCTTC. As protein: CASSLLSGRWNEQFF.

In nucleotides, the CDR3 is TGCGCCAGCAGTGAGTCGATAGGTGTGACAGCGTACGAGCAGTACTTC. Its translation is CASSESIGVTAYEQYF. The chain is built from TRBV10-2 and TRBJ2-7; D might be TRBD1 (5 bases). V dropped 0 bases and J dropped 4 bases, with 16 bases sitting between them. The CDR3 sequence is 16 residues long. The germline CDR1 and CDR2 sequences are WSHSY and SAAADI.

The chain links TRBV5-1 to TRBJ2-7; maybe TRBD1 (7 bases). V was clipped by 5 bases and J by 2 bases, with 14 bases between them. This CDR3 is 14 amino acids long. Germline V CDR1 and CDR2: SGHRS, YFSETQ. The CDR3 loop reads CASSNQGGTYEQYF. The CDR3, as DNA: TGCGCCAGCAGTAACCAGGGGGGTACCTACGAGCAGTACTTC. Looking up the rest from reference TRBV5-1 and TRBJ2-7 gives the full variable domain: KAGVTQTPRYLIKTRGQQVTLSCSPISGHRSVSWYQQTPGQGLQFLFEYFSETQRNKGNFPGRFSGRQFSNSRSEMNVSTLELGDSALYLCASSNQGGTYEQYFGPGTRLTVT.

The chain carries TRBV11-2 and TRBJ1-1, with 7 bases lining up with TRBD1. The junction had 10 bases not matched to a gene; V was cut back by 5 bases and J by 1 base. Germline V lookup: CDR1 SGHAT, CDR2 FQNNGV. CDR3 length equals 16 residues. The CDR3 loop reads CASSAGRGRRNTEAFF. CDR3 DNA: TGTGCCAGCAGCGCGGGAAGGGGGCGAAGGAACACTGAAGCTTTCTTT.

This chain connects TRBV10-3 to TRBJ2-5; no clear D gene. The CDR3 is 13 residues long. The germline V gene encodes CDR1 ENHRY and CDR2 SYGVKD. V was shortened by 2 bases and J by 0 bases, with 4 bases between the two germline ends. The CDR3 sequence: CAISETNQETQYF. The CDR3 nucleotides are TGTGCCATCAGTGAGACAAACCAAGAGACCCAGTACTTC.

CDR3 coding DNA: TGTGCCAGCAGCTACGAGTTTCGGACCCAGTACTTC. Its translation is CASSYEFRTQYF. The V call is TRBV11-2, the J call TRBJ2-5; D ambiguous. Germline assignment: CDR1 SGHAT and CDR2 FQNNGV. CDR3 length: 12 residues. The V end lost 4 bases, the J end lost 7 bases, and 10 bases lay between the germline ends.

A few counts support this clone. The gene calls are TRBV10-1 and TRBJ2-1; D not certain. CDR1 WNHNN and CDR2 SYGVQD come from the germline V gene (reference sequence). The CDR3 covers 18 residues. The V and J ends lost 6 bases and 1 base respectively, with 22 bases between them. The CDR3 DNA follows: TGCGCCAGCAGCGAACGGCCCCGACTCCTCCATTCCTACAATGAGCAGTTCTTC. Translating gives CASSERPRLLHSYNEQFF.

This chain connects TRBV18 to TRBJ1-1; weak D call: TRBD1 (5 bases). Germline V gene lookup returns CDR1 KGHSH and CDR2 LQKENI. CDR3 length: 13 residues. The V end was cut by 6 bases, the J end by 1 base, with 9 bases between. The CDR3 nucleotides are TGTGCCAGCTCCGAAGGACAGAACACTGAAGCTTTCTTT. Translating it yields CASSEGQNTEAFF.

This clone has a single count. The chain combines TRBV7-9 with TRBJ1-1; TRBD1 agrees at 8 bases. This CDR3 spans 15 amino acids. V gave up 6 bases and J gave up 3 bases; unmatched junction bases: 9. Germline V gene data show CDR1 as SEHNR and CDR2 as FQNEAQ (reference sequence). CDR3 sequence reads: CASSLTGQGDTEAFF. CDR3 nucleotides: TGTGCCAGCAGTTTAACAGGACAGGGTGACACTGAAGCTTTCTTT. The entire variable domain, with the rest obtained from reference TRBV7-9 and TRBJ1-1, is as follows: DTGVSQNPRHKITKRGQNVTFRCDPISEHNRLYWYRQTLGQGPEFLTYFQNEAQLEKSRLLSDRFSAERPKGSFSTLEIQRTEQGDSAMYLCASSLTGQGDTEAFFGQGTRLTVV.

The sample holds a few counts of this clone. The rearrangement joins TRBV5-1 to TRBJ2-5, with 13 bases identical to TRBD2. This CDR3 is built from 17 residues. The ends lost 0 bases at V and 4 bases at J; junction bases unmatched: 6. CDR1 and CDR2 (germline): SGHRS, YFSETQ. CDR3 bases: TGCGCCAGCAGCTTGGAAACTAGCGGGAGGGGGTCAGAGACCCAGTACTTC. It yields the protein CASSLETSGRGSETQYF. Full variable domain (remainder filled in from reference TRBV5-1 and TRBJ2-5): KAGVTQTPRYLIKTRGQQVTLSCSPISGHRSVSWYQQTPGQGLQFLFEYFSETQRNKGNFPGRFSGRQFSNSRSEMNVSTLELGDSALYLCASSLETSGRGSETQYFGPGTRLLVL.

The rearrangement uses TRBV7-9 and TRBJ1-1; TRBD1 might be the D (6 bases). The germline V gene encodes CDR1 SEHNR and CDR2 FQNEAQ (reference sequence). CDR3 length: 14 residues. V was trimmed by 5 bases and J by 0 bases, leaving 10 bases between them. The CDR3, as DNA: TGTGCCAGCAGCGCACAGGGAATGAACACTGAAGCTTTCTTT. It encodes CASSAQGMNTEAFF.

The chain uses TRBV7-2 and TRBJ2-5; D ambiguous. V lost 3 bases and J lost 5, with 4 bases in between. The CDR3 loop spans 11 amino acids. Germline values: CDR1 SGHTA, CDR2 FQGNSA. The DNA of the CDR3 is TGTGCCAGCAGCTTTATCGAGACCCAGTACTTC. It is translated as CASSFIETQYF. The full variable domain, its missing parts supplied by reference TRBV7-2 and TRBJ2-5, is GAGVSQSPSNKVTEKGKDVELRCDPISGHTALYWYRQSLGQGLEFLIYFQGNSAPDKSGLPSDRFSAERTGGSVSTLTIQRTQQEDSAVYLCASSFIETQYFGPGTRLLVL.

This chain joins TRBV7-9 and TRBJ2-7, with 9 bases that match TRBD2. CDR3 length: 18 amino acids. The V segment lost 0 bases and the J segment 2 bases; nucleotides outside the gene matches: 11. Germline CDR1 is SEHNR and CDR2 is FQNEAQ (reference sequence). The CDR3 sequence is CASSLALSYGGRAYEQYF. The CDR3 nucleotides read TGTGCCAGCAGCTTAGCGCTGTCTTACGGCGGGAGGGCCTACGAGCAGTACTTC.

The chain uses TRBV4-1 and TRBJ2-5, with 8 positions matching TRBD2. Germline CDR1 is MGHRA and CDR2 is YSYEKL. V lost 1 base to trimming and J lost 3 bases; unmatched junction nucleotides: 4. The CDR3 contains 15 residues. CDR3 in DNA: TGCGCCAGCAGCCAAGTCTCGGGAGGGGAAGAGACCCAGTACTTC. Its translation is CASSQVSGGEETQYF.

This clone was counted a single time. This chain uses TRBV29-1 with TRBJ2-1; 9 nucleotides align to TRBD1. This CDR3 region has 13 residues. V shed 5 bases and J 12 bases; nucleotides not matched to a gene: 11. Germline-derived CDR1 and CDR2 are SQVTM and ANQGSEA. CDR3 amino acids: CSVLPGTGSGQFF. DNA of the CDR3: TGCAGCGTTCTCCCCGGGACAGGGTCAGGGCAGTTCTTC.

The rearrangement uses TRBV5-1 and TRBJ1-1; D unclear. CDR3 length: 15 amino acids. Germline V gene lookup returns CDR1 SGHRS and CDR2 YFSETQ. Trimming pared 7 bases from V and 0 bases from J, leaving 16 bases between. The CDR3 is CASRSPGSMNTEAFF. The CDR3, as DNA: TGCGCCAGCCGTTCGCCTGGGAGTATGAACACTGAAGCTTTCTTT.

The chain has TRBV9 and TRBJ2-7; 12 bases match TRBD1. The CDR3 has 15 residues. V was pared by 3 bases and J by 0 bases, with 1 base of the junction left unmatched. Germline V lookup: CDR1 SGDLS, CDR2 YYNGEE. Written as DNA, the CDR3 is TGTGCCAGCAGCGCGGGACAGGGGGCCTCCTACGAGCAGTACTTC. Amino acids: CASSAGQGASYEQYF. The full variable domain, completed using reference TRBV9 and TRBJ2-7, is DSGVTQTPKHLITATGQRVTLRCSPRSGDLSVYWYQQSLDQGLQFLIQYYNGEERAKGNILERFSAQQFPDLHSELNLSSLELGDSALYFCASSAGQGASYEQYFGPGTRLTVT.